The sequence of this T cell receptor (beta chain) was determined in a study of control samples from healthy donors and cancer patients. Trimming removed 4 bases from V and 9 bases from J; junction bases left unmatched: 5. This CDR3 has 15 residues. Germline CDR1 and CDR2: LGHDT and YNNKEL (reference sequence). This table comes from immunoSEQ multiplex PCR, and its TCRdb copy is limited to in-frame clones, with some not included. The sample shows about 64,000 clones, 80% to 95% of them seen only once. This clone appeared once. This receptor was identified in a man aged 40-50 years with colorectal cancer. This chain uses TRBV3-1 (or the pseudogene TRBV3-2) with TRBJ1-6; 11 positions match TRBD1. The sample was PBMCs. The CDR3 here is CASSLTGTGGSPLHF. As DNA, the CDR3 is TGTGCCAGCAGCCTAACCGGGACAGGGGGTTCACCCCTCCACTTT.